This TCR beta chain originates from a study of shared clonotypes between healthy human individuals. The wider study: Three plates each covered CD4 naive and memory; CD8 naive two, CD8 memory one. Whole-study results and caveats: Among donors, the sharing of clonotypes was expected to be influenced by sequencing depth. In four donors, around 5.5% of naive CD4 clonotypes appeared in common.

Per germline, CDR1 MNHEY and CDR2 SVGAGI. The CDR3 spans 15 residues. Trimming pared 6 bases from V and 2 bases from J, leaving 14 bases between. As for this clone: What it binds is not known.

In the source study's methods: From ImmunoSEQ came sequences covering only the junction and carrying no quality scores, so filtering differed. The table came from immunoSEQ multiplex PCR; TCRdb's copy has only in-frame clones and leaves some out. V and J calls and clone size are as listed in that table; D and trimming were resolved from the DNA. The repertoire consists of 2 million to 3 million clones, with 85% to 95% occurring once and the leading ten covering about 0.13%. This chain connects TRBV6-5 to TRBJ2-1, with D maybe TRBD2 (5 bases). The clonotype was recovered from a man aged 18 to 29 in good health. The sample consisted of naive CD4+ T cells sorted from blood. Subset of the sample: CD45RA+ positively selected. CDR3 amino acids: CASSYLYGAYNEQFF. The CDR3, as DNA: TGTGCCAGCAGCTACCTATACGGGGCCTACAATGAGCAGTTCTTC.